One and the same sample provided the 15 T cell receptor beta chains below, sequenced in a study of cytomegalovirus exposure and HLA in healthy donors. It was with 60 Vbeta and 13 Jbeta primers that the PCR ran. Assay: immunoSEQ multiplex PCR; the TCRdb copy retains only in-frame clones and omits some. The data contain 98,000 or so clones, around four fifths of them singletons. Specimen: PBMCs. These receptors all come from a woman in her 40s in good health and CMV-seronegative.

The CDR3 region has the DNA TGTGCCAGCAGCACCCGACTAGCGGGAGTGTACAATGAGCAGTTCTTC. Protein product: CASSTRLAGVYNEQFF. The chain has TRBV7-9 and TRBJ2-1; 12 bases line up with TRBD2. Germline CDR1 reads SEHNR; CDR2 reads FQNEAQ (reference sequence). V dropped 5 bases and J dropped 4; count of bases not matched to a gene: 6. This CDR3 has 16 amino acids.

The rearrangement links TRBV2 to TRBJ2-7; TRBD1 agrees at 12 bases. CDR3 length: 16 residues. The J segment lost 4 bases and the V segment lost 5 bases, leaving 9 bases of the junction unmatched. Germline V lookup: CDR1 SNHLY, CDR2 FYNNEI. CDR3: CASSFPGTGGKYEQYF. The CDR3 coding sequence is TGTGCCAGCAGTTTCCCCGGGACAGGGGGCAAATACGAGCAGTACTTC. Drawing the rest from reference TRBV2 and TRBJ2-7, the complete variable domain is EPEVTQTPSHQVTQMGQEVILRCVPISNHLYFYWYRQILGQKVEFLVSFYNNEISEKSEIFDDQFSVERPDGSNFTLKIRSTKLEDSAMYFCASSFPGTGGKYEQYFGPGTRLTVT.

The V gene is TRBV28, the J gene TRBJ2-1; 11 bases line up with TRBD1. This CDR3 contains 14 residues. Unmatched junction bases numbered 7, after V lost 9 bases and J lost 6 bases. Germline V lookup: CDR1 MDHEN, CDR2 SYDVKM. CDR3 in DNA: TGTGCCAGTACAACGGGACAGGGGGGCAATGAGCAGTTCTTC. Amino acids: CASTTGQGGNEQFF.

The chain is built from TRBV4-1 and TRBJ2-3; 10 bases are a match to TRBD2. The germline V gene encodes CDR1 MGHRA and CDR2 YSYEKL. V was pared by 1 base and J by 3 bases, with 4 bases of the junction left unmatched. The CDR3 contains 16 residues. CDR3 DNA: TGCGCCAGCAGCCAAGGGGGTAGCGGGAGGACAGATACGCAGTATTTT. Amino acids: CASSQGGSGRTDTQYF.

Only one count was recorded for this clone. The chain couples TRBV10-3 to TRBJ2-1; 7 bases line up with TRBD2. J was trimmed by 0 bases and V by 5 bases; bases with no gene match: 4. The CDR3 has 15 amino acids. Germline-derived CDR1 and CDR2 are ENHRY and SYGVKD. The CDR3 sequence: CAISSAGYSYNEQFF. For the CDR3, the DNA is TGTGCCATCAGTTCAGCGGGATACTCCTACAATGAGCAGTTCTTC.

This sequence joins TRBV5-1 and TRBJ2-1; 14 positions match TRBD2. V trimming: 4 bases; J trimming: 1 base; junction bases outside the gene matches: 4. CDR3 length: 17 amino acids. Germline CDR1 SGHRS, CDR2 YFSETQ. This CDR3 is CASSRGLAGVSYNEQFF. In nucleotides, the CDR3 is TGCGCCAGCAGCAGGGGACTAGCGGGAGTTTCCTACAATGAGCAGTTCTTC.

The gene calls are TRBV7-9 and TRBJ2-6, with D possibly TRBD1 on 6 matching bases. Germline-derived CDR1 and CDR2 are SEHNR and FQNEAQ (reference sequence). This CDR3 is built from 18 residues. V was pared by 5 bases and J by 0 bases, with 17 bases between. CDR3 nucleotide sequence: TGTGCCAGCAGCCCCCCCGTACAGGGCTCCTCTGGGGCCAACGTCCTGACTTTC. As protein: CASSPPVQGSSGANVLTF.

This clone has just a few counts. This chain connects TRBV19 to TRBJ1-2; weak D call: TRBD1 (5 bases). From germline, CDR1 is LNHDA and CDR2 SQIVND (reference sequence). Between the trimmed V and J ends, which lost 6 bases and 5 bases, there was a span of 16 bases. CDR3 length: 14 amino acids. CDR3 loop: CASREPGVLYGYTF. The CDR3 nucleotides read TGTGCCAGTAGGGAGCCGGGGGTACTATATGGCTACACCTTC.

The chain recombines TRBV28 with TRBJ2-3; possible D gene TRBD2, 5 bases. The V gene lost 3 bases and the J gene lost 2 bases, with 18 bases spanning the gap. Germline V gene sequence: CDR1 MDHEN, CDR2 SYDVKM. The CDR3 has 17 amino acids. This CDR3 is CASSFSAVAGDTDTQYF. The CDR3 DNA follows: TGTGCCAGCAGTTTCTCGGCCGTGGCCGGGGACACAGATACGCAGTATTTT. The whole variable domain, remainder taken from reference TRBV28 and TRBJ2-3, is DVKVTQSSRYLVKRTGEKVFLECVQDMDHENMFWYRQDPGLGLRLIYFSYDVKMKEKGDIPEGYSVSREKKERFSLILESASTNQTSMYLCASSFSAVAGDTDTQYFGPGTRLTVL.

This clone was seen just once. This rearrangement joins TRBV6-1 to TRBJ1-2, with D possibly TRBD1 on 6 matching bases. The CDR3 covers 16 residues. Trimming cost V 2 bases and J 5 bases, with 18 bases left between them. Germline CDR1 is MNHNS and CDR2 is SASEGT. The CDR3 bases are TGTGCCAGCAGTGAATCCTTGGGACAATCGCCTTATGGCTACACCTTC. Its translation is CASSESLGQSPYGYTF.

V is TRBV29-1 and J is TRBJ1-2, with 9 bases identical to TRBD1. Trimming removed 4 bases from V and 4 bases from J; junction bases left unmatched: 7. The CDR3 length is 14 residues. Germline V gene data show CDR1 as SQVTM and CDR2 as ANQGSEA. The CDR3: CSVGRQGVLYGYTF. For the CDR3, the DNA is TGCAGCGTTGGGAGACAGGGGGTTCTCTATGGCTACACCTTC.

The chain uses TRBV2 and TRBJ1-1; 9 bases are a match to TRBD1. CDR1 is SNHLY and CDR2 is FYNNEI in the germline V gene. The CDR3 loop spans 13 amino acids. V dropped 11 bases and J dropped 3; count of bases not matched to a gene: 7. CDR3 nucleotide sequence: TGTGCCCCGGCATGGACAGGGGACACTGAAGCTTTCTTT. It is translated as CAPAWTGDTEAFF.

The gene calls are TRBV2 and TRBJ1-2; D unclear. Trimming pared 4 bases from V and 4 bases from J, leaving 10 bases between. The CDR3 is 13 residues long. Germline CDR1 SNHLY, CDR2 FYNNEI. The CDR3 spells CASSVNLGYGYTF. CDR3 bases: TGTGCCAGCAGTGTTAACCTCGGCTATGGCTACACCTTC. Full variable domain (remainder filled in from reference TRBV2 and TRBJ1-2): EPEVTQTPSHQVTQMGQEVILRCVPISNHLYFYWYRQILGQKVEFLVSFYNNEISEKSEIFDDQFSVERPDGSNFTLKIRSTKLEDSAMYFCASSVNLGYGYTFGSGTRLTVV.

V and J are TRBV7-9 and TRBJ2-3, with 13 bases identical to TRBD2. V shed 5 bases, J shed 6 bases, and the junction held 5 bases outside the gene matches. CDR1 and CDR2 from the germline V gene are SEHNR and FQNEAQ (reference sequence). There are 15 residues in the CDR3. CDR3 coding DNA: TGTGCCAGCAGCCGGACTAGCGGGAGCTTCGATACGCAGTATTTT. Protein product: CASSRTSGSFDTQYF.

This chain's CDR3 is CASSSGTGGPNEQFF. The CDR3 DNA reads TGTGCCAGCAGTTCCGGGACGGGAGGGCCCAATGAGCAGTTCTTC. The chain has TRBV28 and TRBJ2-1; 8 nucleotides align to TRBD2. This CDR3 spans 15 amino acids. V gave up 4 bases and J gave up 6 bases; unmatched junction bases: 8. The germline CDR1 and CDR2 sequences are MDHEN and SYDVKM.